The rows below give T cell receptor beta chains drawn from one sample of a study of T cells in Graves' hyperthyroidism and ophthalmopathy. TCRdb re-called the multiplex PCR reads with MiXCR, one entry per CDR3 protein. This sample has 700,000 or so distinct CDR3 sequences, with over 15% found just once. Sequenced material: blood. The receptors come from a man aged 18-30 years with Graves' hyperthyroidism. Both conserved end residues are part of each CDR3. A D gene is named only where the DNA matches it firmly. Where a row states a size, it is once, few, many or the class of an expanded clone; other rows omit it.

NA	16	TRBV28	TRBJ2-1	few	CASNIGGAGTYNEQFF	TGTGCCAGCAACATAGGGGGCGCGGGGACCTACAATGAGCAGTTCTTC
TRBD1	19	TRBV18	TRBJ2-7	few	CASSPRRPSGTGGGNEQYF	TGTGCCAGCTCACCACGGAGACCCTCCGGGACAGGGGGCGGGAACGAGCAGTACTTC
TRBD1	17	TRBV7-9	TRBJ2-7	many	CASSLLGQEFKRYEQYF	TGTGCCAGCAGCTTATTAGGACAGGAGTTTAAACGCTACGAGCAGTACTTC
NA	13	TRBV29-1	TRBJ1-1	NA	CSVVDFLSTEAFF	TGCAGCGTTGTTGACTTTCTGAGCACTGAAGCTTTCTTT
NA	15	TRBV11-2	TRBJ2-5	many	CASSLGGYATETQYF	TGTGCCAGCAGCTTAGGAGGCTACGCCACGGAGACCCAGTACTTC
NA	13	TRBV18	TRBJ1-1	NA	CASSLDSLSMAFF	TGTGCCAGCTCACTAGACAGTCTTTCTATGGCTTTCTTT
NA	16	TRBV28	TRBJ2-6	NA	CASSLRGGSGANVLTF	TGTGCCAGCAGTTTACGGGGCGGGTCCGGGGCCAACGTCCTGACTTTC
NA	14	TRBV6-9	TRBJ1-1	few	CASSSRPANTEAFF	TGTGCCAGCAGTTCAAGACCGGCGAACACTGAAGCTTTCTTT
NA	12	TRBV30	TRBJ1-1	NA	CAWSVQRPEAFF	TGTGCCTGGAGTGTACAGAGGCCTGAAGCTTTCTTT
NA	14	TRBV2	TRBJ1-2	many	CASSARGANYGYTF	TGTGCCAGCAGTGCCCGAGGGGCAAACTATGGCTACACCTTC
NA	13	TRBV27	TRBJ2-7	many	CASSFGGTGEQYF	TGTGCCAGCAGTTTTGGGGGGACTGGCGAGCAGTACTTC
TRBD2	15	TRBV5-6	TRBJ2-7	NA	CASSLGGGEFYEQYF	TGTGCCAGCAGCTTGGGTGGGGGGGAGTTCTACGAGCAGTACTTC
NA	13	TRBV18	TRBJ1-1	few	CASSPPPPTEAFF	TGTGCCAGCTCACCACCCCCACCCACTGAAGCTTTCTTT
TRBD2	15	TRBV27	TRBJ2-7	many	CASHGTSGSSYEQYF	TGTGCCAGCCATGGGACTAGCGGGAGTTCCTACGAGCAGTACTTC
NA	15	TRBV7-3	TRBJ2-1	NA	CASSLISGSYNEQFF	TGTGCCAGCAGCTTAATCTCGGGCTCCTACAATGAGCAGTTCTTC
TRBD1	15	TRBV28	TRBJ2-3	few	CASSSPGQGPDTQYF	TGTGCCAGCAGTTCGCCGGGACAGGGCCCAGATACGCAGTATTTT
TRBD2	14	TRBV12-3/TRBV12-4	TRBJ2-7	few	CASSFGTSTYEQYF	TGTGCCAGCAGTTTTGGGACTAGCACCTACGAGCAGTACTTC
NA	15	TRBV28	TRBJ1-1	many	CASSFLGPMNTEAFF	TGTGCCAGCAGTTTTCTGGGACCTATGAACACTGAAGCTTTCTTT
NA	12	TRBV28	TRBJ2-1	many	CASSLGTHEQFF	TGTGCCAGCAGCCTTGGGACGCATGAGCAGTTCTTC
TRBD1	14	TRBV5-1	TRBJ1-1	many	CASSRTGGSTEAFF	TGCGCCAGCAGCCGGACAGGGGGAAGCACTGAAGCTTTCTTT
NA	12	TRBV28	TRBJ1-4	few	CASQETGEKLFF	TGTGCCAGCCAAGAAACGGGCGAAAAACTGTTTTTT
TRBD2	16	TRBV19	TRBJ2-1	NA	CASSRQTSLSYNEQFF	TGTGCCAGTAGCCGTCAGACTAGCTTAAGCTACAATGAGCAGTTCTTC
NA	13	TRBV28	TRBJ2-3	many	CASSRYRVDTQYF	TGTGCCAGCAGTCGTTACAGGGTTGATACGCAGTATTTT
NA	14	TRBV19	TRBJ1-2	NA	CASSIAHWTYGYTF	TGTGCCAGTAGTATTGCCCACTGGACCTATGGCTACACCTTC
TRBD1	13	TRBV7-9	TRBJ1-1	NA	CASSLRGDREAFF	TGTGCCAGCAGCTTAAGGGGGGACAGAGAAGCTTTCTTT
NA	16	TRBV18	TRBJ2-6	few	CASSPRALSGANVLTF	TGTGCCAGCTCACCCCGGGCGCTCTCTGGGGCCAACGTCCTGACTTTC